Below are 26 T cell receptor beta chains sequenced from a single sample in a study of blood T cell repertoires in COVID-19. Some clones are missing from TCRdb's copy, which holds only in-frame ones; the method was immunoSEQ multiplex PCR. Here the sample spans about 670,000 clones, about 90% being singletons. The sequenced sample consisted of peripheral blood. These receptors were taken from a woman younger than 35 with acute or convalescent COVID-19.

V is TRBV7-4 and J is TRBJ1-2; no clear D gene. Trimming pared 5 bases from V and 7 bases from J, leaving 8 bases between. Germline V gives CDR1 SGHVT, CDR2 SQSDAQ. The CDR3 has 11 residues. CDR3 sequence reads: CASSPYGGYTF. CDR3 DNA: TGTGCCAGCAGCCCTTACGGTGGCTACACCTTC. Full variable domain (rest looked up from reference TRBV7-4 and TRBJ1-2): GAGVSQSPRYKVAKRGRDVALRCDSISGHVTLYWYRQTLGQGSEVLTYSQSDAQRDKSGRPSGRFSAERPERSVSTLKIQRTEQGDSAVYLCASSPYGGYTFGSGTRLTVV.

The chain combines TRBV29-1 with TRBJ1-1; D not certain. V lost 4 bases, J lost 7 bases, and 13 bases lay in between. Germline CDR1 and CDR2: SQVTM and ANQGSEA. This CDR3 contains 12 residues. CDR3 in DNA: TGCAGCGTTGGGAACGGGAGAAGTGAAGCTTTCTTT. It codes for CSVGNGRSEAFF.

Written as DNA, the CDR3 is TGTGCCAGCAGCTTAGGAACGGGTGAAGCTTTCTTT. Amino acids: CASSLGTGEAFF. V usage is TRBV7-9 and J usage is TRBJ1-1; D not certain. In germline, CDR1 is SEHNR, CDR2 FQNEAQ (reference sequence). V dropped 1 base and J dropped 7 bases, with 7 bases sitting between them. The CDR3 sequence is 12 residues long.

This clone has just a few counts. The chain joins TRBV27 to TRBJ1-1, with 9 nucleotides matching TRBD1. This CDR3 has 14 amino acids. Germline assignment: CDR1 MNHEY and CDR2 SMNVEV (reference sequence). With V trimmed by 7 bases and J by 5 bases, 8 bases remained unmatched. CDR3 sequence: CASTLQGAVTEAFF. CDR3 nucleotides: TGTGCCAGCACTCTACAGGGGGCGGTTACTGAAGCTTTCTTT.

V is TRBV2 and J is TRBJ2-1; TRBD2 is a possible D gene (7 bases). The germline V and J ends were trimmed by 3 bases and 4 bases, with 13 bases remaining between them. The CDR3 extends over 15 amino acids. Germline CDR1 and CDR2: SNHLY and FYNNEI. DNA of the CDR3: TGTGCCAGCAGTGAGCGGGGGCTCTCGTACAATGAGCAGTTCTTC. Its translation is CASSERGLSYNEQFF.

This rearrangement joins TRBV7-7 to TRBJ1-3; maybe TRBD1 (5 bases). The CDR3 runs to 15 residues. In germline, CDR1 is SSHAT, CDR2 FNYEAQ (reference sequence). With 1 base removed from V and 3 bases from J, the gap between germline ends came to 10 bases. Written as DNA, the CDR3 is TGTGCCAGCAGCTTAGGTACAGGCTTTGGAAACACCATATATTTT. Amino acids: CASSLGTGFGNTIYF.

The chain employs TRBV6-4 and TRBJ1-5; TRBD1 might be the D (5 bases). Per the germline V gene, CDR1 is MRHNA and CDR2 is SNTAGT. V lost 2 bases and J lost 6, with 8 bases in between. CDR3 length equals 13 residues. CDR3 bases: TGTGCCAGCAGTGACGGGGGGGTTCAGCCCCAGCATTTT. The encoded protein is CASSDGGVQPQHF.

To note about this clone: Distinct nucleotide sequences in the sample also encode this CDR3. The rearrangement links TRBV7-2 to TRBJ2-7, with D perhaps matching TRBD2 (6 bases). The CDR3 loop spans 13 amino acids. Trimming removed 0 bases at V and 4 bases at J, with 7 bases between. From germline, CDR1 is SGHTA and CDR2 FQGNSA. CDR3: CASSLAGGYEQYF. CDR3 sequence (DNA): TGTGCCAGCAGCTTAGCTGGAGGGTACGAGCAGTACTTC.

In this sample, this clone turned up a few times. Other nucleotide sequences in the sample specify the same CDR3. The gene calls are TRBV18 and TRBJ2-1; 7 bases match TRBD2. This CDR3 region has 16 residues. The J segment lost 0 bases and the V segment lost 6 bases, leaving 8 bases of the junction unmatched. Germline values: CDR1 KGHSH, CDR2 LQKENI. In DNA, the CDR3 is TGTGCCAGCTCCCCCACCGGGGGGAGCTCCTACAATGAGCAGTTCTTC. As protein: CASSPTGGSSYNEQFF. Combining the CDR3 with reference TRBV18 and TRBJ2-1 gives the whole variable domain NAGVMQNPRHLVRRRGQEARLRCSPMKGHSHVYWYRQLPEEGLKFMVYLQKENIIDESGMPKERFSAEFPKEGPSILRIQQVVRGDSAAYFCASSPTGGSSYNEQFFGPGTRLTVL.

This chain uses TRBV6-5 with TRBJ1-1; TRBD1 aligns across 8 bases. The germline CDR1 and CDR2 sequences are MNHEY and SVGAGI. The CDR3 covers 13 residues. V gave up 6 bases and J gave up 3 bases; unmatched junction bases: 3. CDR3 sequence: CASRYRGYTEAFF. The CDR3 region has the DNA TGTGCCAGCAGATACAGGGGGTACACTGAAGCTTTCTTT.

The chain couples TRBV20-1 to TRBJ1-5; D might be TRBD1 (6 bases). The V and J ends lost 6 bases and 6 bases respectively, with 21 bases between them. CDR1 and CDR2 from the germline V gene are DFQATT and SNEGSKA (reference sequence). The CDR3 runs to 15 residues. The CDR3 coding sequence is TGCAGTGCCAGTGGGGGGCGGCGGGCGGCTCAGCCCCAGCATTTT. This sequence encodes CSASGGRRAAQPQHF.

CDR3 in DNA: TGTGCCAGCAGCTTGGGACAGTACAATCAGCCCCAGCATTTT. It translates to CASSLGQYNQPQHF. This rearrangement joins TRBV5-6 to TRBJ1-5; D possibly corresponds to TRBD1 (5 bases). CDR1 and CDR2 from the germline V gene are SGHDT and YYEEEE. This CDR3 comprises 14 residues. Between the trimmed V and J ends, which lost 0 bases and 3 bases, there was a span of 7 bases.

The J gene is TRBJ2-7, the V gene TRBV9; a possible D gene is TRBD2 (7 bases). Germline assignment: CDR1 SGDLS and CDR2 YYNGEE. V dropped 4 bases and J dropped 4 bases, with 15 bases sitting between them. This CDR3 comprises 14 residues. The CDR3 loop reads CASSLRGGGYEQYF. CDR3 bases: TGTGCCAGCAGCCTAAGGGGGGGCGGGTACGAGCAGTACTTC.

The rearrangement uses TRBV15 and TRBJ1-1; D remains ambiguous. The V and J ends lost 2 bases and 6 bases respectively, with 10 bases between them. The germline CDR1 and CDR2 sequences are LNHNV and YYDKDF (reference sequence). This CDR3 has 13 residues. CDR3: CATSRSNTAEAFF. The DNA for the CDR3 is TGTGCCACCAGCAGATCGAACACCGCTGAAGCTTTCTTT.

V is TRBV4-3 and J is TRBJ2-2, with D maybe TRBD2 (6 bases). V shed 1 base and J shed 6 bases, with 15 bases lying between them. CDR3 length equals 16 residues. From germline, CDR1 is LGHNA and CDR2 YSLEER. CDR3 coding DNA: TGCGCCAGCAGCCAAGGGGGCGGGGTCTGGGCCGGGGAGCTGTTTTTT. Translation: CASSQGGGVWAGELFF.

This sequence joins TRBV18 and TRBJ1-4, with no clear D. Germline-derived CDR1 and CDR2 are KGHSH and LQKENI. This CDR3 spans 14 amino acids. Trimming left V 5 bases short and J 3 bases short, with 10 bases between. Written as DNA, the CDR3 is TGTGCCAGCTCAAAACAGCGGGCTAATGAAAAACTGTTTTTT. This sequence encodes CASSKQRANEKLFF.

The rearrangement uses TRBV6-6 and TRBJ1-1; D is perhaps TRBD1 (6 bases). V was shortened by 4 bases and J by 11 bases, with 17 bases between the two germline ends. CDR3 size: 13 residues. In germline, CDR1 is MNHNY, CDR2 SVGAGI (reference sequence). The CDR3 DNA sequence: TGTGCCAGCAGTTTAAAAGGGGAGGGGGAGGCTTTCTTT. This translates into CASSLKGEGEAFF.

The V and J genes are TRBV11-1 and TRBJ1-1; D call uncertain. CDR3 length equals 15 residues. Germline V CDR1 and CDR2: SGHAT, FQDESV (reference sequence). With 5 bases removed from V and 4 bases from J, the gap between germline ends came to 17 bases. The CDR3, as DNA: TGTGCCAGCAGCCCCCCGGGCTGGGGAGGCACTGAAGCTTTCTTT. As protein: CASSPPGWGGTEAFF.

The chain joins TRBV29-1 to TRBJ2-5, with 7 bases that match TRBD1. J gave up 5 bases and V 5 bases, and 8 bases lay outside the gene matches. Germline values: CDR1 SQVTM, CDR2 ANQGSEA. The CDR3 loop spans 13 amino acids. CDR3 in DNA: TGCAGCGTTCGGACAGGCTACGGGGAGACCCAGTACTTC. Its protein product is CSVRTGYGETQYF.

V and J are TRBV2 and TRBJ2-4; 7 nucleotides align to TRBD1. J was trimmed by 7 bases and V by 4 bases; bases with no gene match: 7. This CDR3 region has 14 residues. Germline CDR1 is SNHLY and CDR2 is FYNNEI. The CDR3 DNA reads TGTGCCAGCAGTGCCGACAGGGTTCGGAACATTCAGTACTTC. Translation gives CASSADRVRNIQYF.

The J gene is TRBJ2-5, the V gene TRBV24-1, with 9 bases lining up with TRBD1. V was pared by 5 bases and J by 2 bases, with 17 bases of the junction left unmatched. CDR3 length: 19 amino acids. The germline V gene has CDR1 KGHDR and CDR2 SFDVKD. This CDR3 reads CATSAAADRGRWSQETQYF. In nucleotides, the CDR3 is TGTGCCACCAGTGCCGCGGCGGACAGGGGAAGGTGGTCGCAAGAGACCCAGTACTTC.

The chain has TRBV30 and TRBJ1-6; 9 positions match TRBD1. The V gene end was trimmed by 3 bases and the J gene end by 7 bases; junction bases not matched to a gene: 4. Germline loops: CDR1 GTSNPN, CDR2 SVGIG (reference sequence). This CDR3 has 14 residues. The DNA for the CDR3 is TGTGCCTGGAGGGGGACAGGGCCAAATTCACCCCTCCACTTT. Its protein is CAWRGTGPNSPLHF. Variable domain in full (rest from reference TRBV30 and TRBJ1-6): SQTIHQWPATLVQPVGSPLSLECTVEGTSNPNLYWYRQAAGRGLQLLFYSVGIGQISSEVPQNLSASRPQDRQFILSSKKLLLSDSGFYLCAWRGTGPNSPLHFGNGTRLTVT.

This chain joins TRBV6-5 and TRBJ2-2; 11 positions agree with TRBD1. CDR1 is MNHEY and CDR2 is SVGAGI in the germline V gene. The CDR3 is 15 residues long. J was trimmed by 4 bases and V by 6 bases; bases with no gene match: 4. CDR3 sequence reads: CASRGGQGVTGELFF. The CDR3 nucleotides are TGTGCCAGCAGGGGGGGACAGGGGGTCACCGGGGAGCTGTTTTTT.

The genes are TRBV5-1 and TRBJ2-3; 7 nucleotides agree with TRBD2. Germline V gene lookup returns CDR1 SGHRS and CDR2 YFSETQ. J lost 4 bases, V lost 4 bases, and 12 bases had no gene match. The CDR3 runs to 16 residues. The CDR3 DNA reads as TGCGCCAGCAGCCGCGTCGGGGGGAGAGGTTCAGATACGCAGTATTTT. Encoded protein: CASSRVGGRGSDTQYF.

The rearrangement uses TRBV5-1 and TRBJ2-7; 7 bases line up with TRBD2. The germline V gene has CDR1 SGHRS and CDR2 YFSETQ. This CDR3 has 17 amino acids. V dropped 3 bases and J dropped 4; count of bases not matched to a gene: 16. CDR3 in amino acids: CASSWEWLAGESYEQYF. The CDR3 nucleotides are TGCGCCAGCAGCTGGGAGTGGTTGGCGGGGGAGTCTTACGAGCAGTACTTC.

J is TRBJ2-2 and V is TRBV11-1; 8 positions agree with TRBD1. The CDR3 runs 14 residues. Germline CDR1 is SGHAT and CDR2 is FQDESV (reference sequence). With V trimmed by 5 bases and J by 6 bases, 5 bases remained unmatched. In nucleotides, the CDR3 is TGTGCCAGCAGCAAATACAGGGGGGCCGGGGAGCTGTTTTTT. Encoded protein: CASSKYRGAGELFF. The variable domain in full, completed from reference TRBV11-1 and TRBJ2-2, reads EAEVAQSPRYKITEKSQAVAFWCDPISGHATLYWYRQILGQGPELLVQFQDESVVDDSQLPKDRFSAERLKGVDSTLKIQPAELGDSAMYLCASSKYRGAGELFFGEGSRLTVL.